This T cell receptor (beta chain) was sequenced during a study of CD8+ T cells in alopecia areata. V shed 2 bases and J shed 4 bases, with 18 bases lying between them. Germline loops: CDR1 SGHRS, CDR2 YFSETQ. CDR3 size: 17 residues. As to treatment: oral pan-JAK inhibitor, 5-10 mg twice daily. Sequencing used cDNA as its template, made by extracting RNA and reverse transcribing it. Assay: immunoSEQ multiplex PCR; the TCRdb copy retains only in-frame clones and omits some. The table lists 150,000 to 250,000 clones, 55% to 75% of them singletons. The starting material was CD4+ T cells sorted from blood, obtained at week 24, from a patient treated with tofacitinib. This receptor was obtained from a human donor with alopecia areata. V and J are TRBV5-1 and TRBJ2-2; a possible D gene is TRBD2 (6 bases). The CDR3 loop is CASSFSPVSAGTGELFF. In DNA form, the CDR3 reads TGCGCCAGCAGCTTTTCCCCCGTGTCAGCGGGCACCGGGGAGCTGTTTTTT.